Below are 3 T cell receptor beta chains sequenced from a single sample in a study of blood T cell repertoires in COVID-19 (dated by TCRdb to the early 2020s). The library was made by the immunoSEQ multiplex PCR assay. What TCRdb holds here is the immuneACCESS table cut down to in-frame rearrangements. Part of the clones is not present; checked against another copy, under half of the missing clones reflect an unresolved V gene, and the others are unexplained. This sample has about 350,000 clones in its table, and 88% of those were observed once. The ten most abundant clones make up 1% of the sample. Sequences were obtained from PBMCs or T cells enriched from blood (not recorded which). The receptors were sampled from a woman aged 30 to 39 who had been exposed to COVID-19.

The V call is TRBV28, the J call TRBJ1-1, with D possibly matching TRBD1 (6 bases). This CDR3 region has 16 residues. The V gene's germline CDR1 is MDHEN and CDR2 SYDVKM. V gave up 6 bases and J gave up 0 bases, with 17 bases separating them. The CDR3 DNA reads as TGTGCCAGCAGCCAGTTTGGGGGGGCTTTGAACACTGAAGCTTTCTTT. This translates into CASSQFGGALNTEAFF.

This chain connects TRBV5-4 to TRBJ2-1, with 8 bases identical to TRBD2. Trimming took 4 bases from V and 2 from J; bases not matched to a gene: 8. The CDR3 consists of 16 residues. CDR1 SGHNT and CDR2 YYREEE come from the germline V gene (reference sequence). CDR3 bases: TGTGCCAGCAGCACCACGGGACTAGGGACCTACAATGAGCAGTTCTTC. Translation: CASSTTGLGTYNEQFF. The full variable domain, completed using reference TRBV5-4 and TRBJ2-1, is ETGVTQSPTHLIKTRGQQVTLRCSSQSGHNTVSWYQQALGQGPQFIFQYYREEENGRGNFPPRFSGLQFPNYSSELNVNALELDDSALYLCASSTTGLGTYNEQFFGPGTRLTVL.

The chain uses TRBV2 and TRBJ1-1; tentative D call: TRBD1 (6 bases). Between the trimmed V and J ends, which lost 9 bases and 2 bases, there was a span of 13 bases. There are 13 residues in the CDR3. Germline V lookup: CDR1 SNHLY, CDR2 FYNNEI. Here the CDR3 reads CARMAGDNTEAFF. CDR3 DNA sequence: TGTGCCAGAATGGCAGGGGACAACACTGAAGCTTTCTTT.